This T cell receptor (beta chain) appears in the sequencing data of a study of blood T cell repertoires in COVID-19 (dated by TCRdb to about 2020). Looking at the study overall: The collaborator samples originated in the United States, Italy and Spain and spanned the acute and convalescent phases of COVID-19. Sample metadata almost always included a de-identified subject ID, COVID-19 status, age in years and sex. Samples came from the ongoing ImmuneRACE study (first 160 participants) plus 1,254 subjects from 6 global collaborators. The repertoires were released in a freely available public database meant as a resource for research on the immune response to SARS-CoV-2. The dataset comprised deeply sampled blood TCRbeta repertoires from subjects exposed to, actively infected with, or recovered from COVID-19. The prospective study material was composed of cDNA or gDNA derived from T cells, B-cell-depleted T cells, or PBMCs. Where available, HLA class I and class II types were obtained from metadata supplied by the sample provider rather than from assay-based typing. The paper as a whole reports these results and caveats: Clinical and demographic metadata were provided uncurated, with the amount varying by source and participant.

CDR3 length: 14 amino acids, cysteine to phenylalanine. Of all the DNA, just the CDR3 is kept, 42 bases in frame from base 1. After removal of 6 bases from V and 3 bases from J, the junction retains 7 bases not matched to a gene. CDR1 and CDR2 are drawn from the germline V gene: MDHEN, SYDVKM. About this clone itself: Its antigen target is currently unknown. Base qualities are not provided; no much larger clone lies one nucleotide away.

TCRbeta CDR3 regions were amplified from genomic DNA using the immunoSEQ Assay, a bias-controlled multiplex PCR. Per the authors' processing: The number of nucleated cells in each sample was estimated by amplification of reference gene primers within the assay. Sequence reads were collapsed and filtered to measure the absolute abundance of every unique TCRbeta CDR3 rearrangement. Productive Simpson clonality was computed per sample as the square root of Simpson's diversity index over productive rearrangements. TCRdb took over this immuneACCESS table, retaining in-frame rearrangements with V and J assigned. Such tables are incomplete; in checked studies, under half of the missing clones stem from an unresolved V gene, and the remainder is unexplained. For V, J and clone size, that table is used; D and trimming come from the DNA. Counted in this sample were 120,000 to 150,000 clones; around 79% of them appeared once. About 8.7% of the sample comes from the top ten.

The collaborating institutions used their own protocols to collect whole blood in K2EDTA tubes. For TCRbeta analysis, collaborators shipped samples as frozen whole blood, isolated PBMCs, or DNA extracted from either of those sample types. The sequencing sample was made of peripheral blood. In this chain, TRBV28 is recombined with TRBJ2-7, with TRBD2 identical over 8 junction bases. This sequence originates from a man in his fifties with active or convalescent COVID-19. The CDR3 corresponds to CASSPAGDYYEQYF. The sequence in DNA is TGTGCCAGCAGCCCAGCGGGAGACTACTACGAGCAGTACTTC.